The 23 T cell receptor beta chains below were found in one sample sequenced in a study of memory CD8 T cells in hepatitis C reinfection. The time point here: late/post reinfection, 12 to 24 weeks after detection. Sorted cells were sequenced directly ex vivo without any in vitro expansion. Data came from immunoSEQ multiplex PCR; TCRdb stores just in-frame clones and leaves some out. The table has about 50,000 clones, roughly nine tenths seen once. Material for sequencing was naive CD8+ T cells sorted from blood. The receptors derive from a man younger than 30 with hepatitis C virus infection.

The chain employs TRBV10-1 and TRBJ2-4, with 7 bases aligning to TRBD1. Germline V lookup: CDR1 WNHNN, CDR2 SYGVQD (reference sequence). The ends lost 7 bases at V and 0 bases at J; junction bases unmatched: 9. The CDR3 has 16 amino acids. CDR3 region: CASKRGQKLAKNIQYF. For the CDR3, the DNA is TGCGCCAGCAAAAGGGGACAGAAGCTAGCCAAAAACATTCAGTACTTC.

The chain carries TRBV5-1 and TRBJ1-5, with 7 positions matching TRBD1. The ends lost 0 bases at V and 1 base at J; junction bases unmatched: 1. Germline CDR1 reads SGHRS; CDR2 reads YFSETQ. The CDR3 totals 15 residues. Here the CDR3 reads CASSLGGQSNQPQHF. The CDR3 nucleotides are TGCGCCAGCAGCTTGGGGGGACAGAGCAATCAGCCCCAGCATTTT. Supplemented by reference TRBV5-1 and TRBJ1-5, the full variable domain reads KAGVTQTPRYLIKTRGQQVTLSCSPISGHRSVSWYQQTPGQGLQFLFEYFSETQRNKGNFPGRFSGRQFSNSRSEMNVSTLELGDSALYLCASSLGGQSNQPQHFGDGTRLSIL.

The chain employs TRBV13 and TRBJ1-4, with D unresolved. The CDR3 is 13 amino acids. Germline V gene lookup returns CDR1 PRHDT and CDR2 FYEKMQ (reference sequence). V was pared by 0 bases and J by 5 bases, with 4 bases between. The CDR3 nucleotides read TGTGCCAGCAGCTTAGGCCAAAATGAAAAACTGTTTTTT. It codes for CASSLGQNEKLFF.

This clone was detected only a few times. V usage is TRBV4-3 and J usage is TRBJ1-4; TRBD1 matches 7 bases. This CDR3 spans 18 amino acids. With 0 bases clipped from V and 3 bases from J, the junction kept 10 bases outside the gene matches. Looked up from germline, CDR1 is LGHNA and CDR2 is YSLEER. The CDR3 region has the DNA TGCGCCAGCAGCCAAGATCCAGGGGGGTCCATGGCTAATGAAAAACTGTTTTTT. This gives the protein CASSQDPGGSMANEKLFF.

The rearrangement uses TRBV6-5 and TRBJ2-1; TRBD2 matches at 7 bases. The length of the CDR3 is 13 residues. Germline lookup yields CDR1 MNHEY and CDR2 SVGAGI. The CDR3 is CATNGGSGNEQFF. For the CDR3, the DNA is TGTGCTACCAACGGGGGGTCGGGCAATGAGCAGTTCTTC.

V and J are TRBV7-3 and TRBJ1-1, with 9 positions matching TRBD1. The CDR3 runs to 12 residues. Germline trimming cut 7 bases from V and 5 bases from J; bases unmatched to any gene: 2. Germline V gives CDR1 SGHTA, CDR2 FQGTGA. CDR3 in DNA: TGTGCCAGCATGGGACAGGGTACTGAAGCTTTCTTT. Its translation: CASMGQGTEAFF. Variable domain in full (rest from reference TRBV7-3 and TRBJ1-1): GAGVSQTPSNKVTEKGKYVELRCDPISGHTALYWYRQSLGQGPEFLIYFQGTGAADDSGLPNDRFFAVRPEGSVSTLKIQRTERGDSAVYLCASMGQGTEAFFGQGTRLTVV.

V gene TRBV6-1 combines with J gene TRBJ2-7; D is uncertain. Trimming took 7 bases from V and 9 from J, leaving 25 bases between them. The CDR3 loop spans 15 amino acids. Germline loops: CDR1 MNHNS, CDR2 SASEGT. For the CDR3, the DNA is TGTGCCAGCACTCTTGACGGAGTACTCTACGAGCGGCAGTACGTC. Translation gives CASTLDGVLYERQYV.

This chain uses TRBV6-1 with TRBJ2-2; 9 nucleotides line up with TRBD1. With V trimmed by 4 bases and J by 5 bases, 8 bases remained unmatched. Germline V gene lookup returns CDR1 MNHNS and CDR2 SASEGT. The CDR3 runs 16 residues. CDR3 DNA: TGTGCCAGCAGTGCCGACGGACAGGGGAAGACCGGGGAGCTGTTTTTT. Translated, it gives CASSADGQGKTGELFF.

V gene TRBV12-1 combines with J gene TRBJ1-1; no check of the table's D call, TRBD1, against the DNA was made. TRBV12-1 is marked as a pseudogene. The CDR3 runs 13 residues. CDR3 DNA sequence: TGTGCGGGGGCATCGAGTCTCTGTCCTGAAGCTTTCTTT. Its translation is CAGASSLCPEAFF.

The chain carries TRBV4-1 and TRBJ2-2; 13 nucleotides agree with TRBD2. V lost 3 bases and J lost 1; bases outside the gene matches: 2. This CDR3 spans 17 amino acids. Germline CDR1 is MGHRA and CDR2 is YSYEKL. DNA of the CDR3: TGCGCCAGCAGCCATTGGACTAGCGGGGGGAACACCGGGGAGCTGTTTTTT. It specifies CASSHWTSGGNTGELFF.

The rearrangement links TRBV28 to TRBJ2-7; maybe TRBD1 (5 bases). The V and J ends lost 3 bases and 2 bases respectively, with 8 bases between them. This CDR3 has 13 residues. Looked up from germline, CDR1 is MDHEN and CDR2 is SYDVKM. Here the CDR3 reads CASSFSRAYEQYF. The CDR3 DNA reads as TGTGCCAGCAGTTTTTCCAGGGCCTACGAGCAGTACTTC.

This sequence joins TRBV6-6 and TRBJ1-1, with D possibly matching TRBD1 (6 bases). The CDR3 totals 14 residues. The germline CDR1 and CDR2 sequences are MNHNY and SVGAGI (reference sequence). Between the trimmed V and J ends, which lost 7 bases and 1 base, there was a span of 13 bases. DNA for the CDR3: TGTGCCAGCACCATACAGGGAGAGAACACTGAAGCTTTCTTT. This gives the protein CASTIQGENTEAFF.

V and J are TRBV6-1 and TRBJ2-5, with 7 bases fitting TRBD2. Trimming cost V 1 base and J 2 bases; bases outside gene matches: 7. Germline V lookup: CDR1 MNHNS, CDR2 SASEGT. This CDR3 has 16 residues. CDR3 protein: CASSEVGGGVQETQYF. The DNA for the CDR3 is TGTGCCAGCAGTGAAGTAGGTGGGGGGGTTCAAGAGACCCAGTACTTC.

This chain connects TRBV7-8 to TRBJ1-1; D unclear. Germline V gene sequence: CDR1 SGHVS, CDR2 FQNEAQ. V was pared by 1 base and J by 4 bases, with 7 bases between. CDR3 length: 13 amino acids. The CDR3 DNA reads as TGTGCCAGCAGCTTAGGGCTGGTCACTGAAGCTTTCTTT. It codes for CASSLGLVTEAFF. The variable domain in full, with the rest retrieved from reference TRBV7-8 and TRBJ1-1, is GAGVSQSPRYKVAKRGQDVALRCDPISGHVSLFWYQQALGQGPEFLTYFQNEAQLDKSGLPSDRFFAERPEGSVSTLKIQRTQQEDSAVYLCASSLGLVTEAFFGQGTRLTVV.

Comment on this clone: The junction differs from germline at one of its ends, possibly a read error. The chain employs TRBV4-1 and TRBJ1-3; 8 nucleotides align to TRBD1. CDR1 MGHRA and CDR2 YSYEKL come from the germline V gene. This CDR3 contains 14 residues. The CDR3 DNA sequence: TGCGCCAGCGGACAGGGCAGGTCTGGAGACACCATATATTTT. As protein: CASGQGRSGDTIYF.

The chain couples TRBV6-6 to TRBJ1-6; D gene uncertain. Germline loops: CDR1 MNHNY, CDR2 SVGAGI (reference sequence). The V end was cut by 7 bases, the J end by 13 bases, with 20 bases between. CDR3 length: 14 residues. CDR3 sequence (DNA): TGTGCCAGCACCCACGCTGCCGGGGAATCGCCCCTCCACTTT. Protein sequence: CASTHAAGESPLHF.

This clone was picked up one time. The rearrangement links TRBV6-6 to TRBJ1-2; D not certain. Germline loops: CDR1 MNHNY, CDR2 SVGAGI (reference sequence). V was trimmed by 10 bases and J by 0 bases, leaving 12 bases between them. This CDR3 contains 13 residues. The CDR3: CAISQTTNYGYTF. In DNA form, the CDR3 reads TGTGCCATCAGCCAGACTACTAACTATGGCTACACCTTC.

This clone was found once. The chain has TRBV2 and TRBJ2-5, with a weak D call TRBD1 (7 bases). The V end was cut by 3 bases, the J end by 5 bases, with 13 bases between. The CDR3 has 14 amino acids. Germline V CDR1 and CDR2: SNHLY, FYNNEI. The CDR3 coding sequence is TGTGCCAGCAGTGATAGGTCAGGGGGGGAGACCCAGTACTTC. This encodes CASSDRSGGETQYF.

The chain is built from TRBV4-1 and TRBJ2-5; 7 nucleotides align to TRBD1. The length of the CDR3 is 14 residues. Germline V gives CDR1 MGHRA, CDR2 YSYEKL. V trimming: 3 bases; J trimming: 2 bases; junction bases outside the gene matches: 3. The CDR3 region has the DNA TGCGCCAGCAGCCAGTACAGGGGACAAGAGACCCAGTACTTC. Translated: CASSQYRGQETQYF.

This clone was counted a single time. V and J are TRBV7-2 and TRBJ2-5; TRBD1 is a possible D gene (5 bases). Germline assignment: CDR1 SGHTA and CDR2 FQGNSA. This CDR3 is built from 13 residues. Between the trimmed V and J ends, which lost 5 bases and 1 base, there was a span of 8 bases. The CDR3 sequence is CASSRQIQETQYF. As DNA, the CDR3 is TGTGCCAGCAGCAGACAGATCCAAGAGACCCAGTACTTC.

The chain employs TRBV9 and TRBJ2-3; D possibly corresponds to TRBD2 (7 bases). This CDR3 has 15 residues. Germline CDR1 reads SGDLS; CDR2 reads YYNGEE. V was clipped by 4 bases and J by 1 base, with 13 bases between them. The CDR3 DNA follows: TGTGCCAGCAGCTATACGGGGGGCCGCACAGATACGCAGTATTTT. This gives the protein CASSYTGGRTDTQYF.

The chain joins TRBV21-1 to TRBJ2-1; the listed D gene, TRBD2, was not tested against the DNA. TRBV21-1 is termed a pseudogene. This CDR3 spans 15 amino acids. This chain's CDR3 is CASSHQAGNNNEQFF. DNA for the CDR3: TGTGCCAGCAGCCACCAGGCGGGGAATAACAATGAGCAGTTCTTC.

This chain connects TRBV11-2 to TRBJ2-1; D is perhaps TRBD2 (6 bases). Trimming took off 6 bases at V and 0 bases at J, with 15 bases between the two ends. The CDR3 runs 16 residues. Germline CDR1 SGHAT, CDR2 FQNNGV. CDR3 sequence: CASRSPDGSSYNEQFF. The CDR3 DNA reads TGTGCCAGCAGATCCCCAGACGGGAGCTCCTACAATGAGCAGTTCTTC. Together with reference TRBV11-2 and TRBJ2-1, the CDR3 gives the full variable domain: EAGVAQSPRYKIIEKRQSVAFWCNPISGHATLYWYQQILGQGPKLLIQFQNNGVVDDSQLPKDRFSAERLKGVDSTLKIQPAKLEDSAVYLCASRSPDGSSYNEQFFGPGTRLTVL.